These 19 T cell receptor beta chains originate from one sample sequenced in a study of blood T cell repertoires in COVID-19. This table comes from immunoSEQ multiplex PCR, and its TCRdb copy is limited to in-frame clones, with some not included. This table has roughly 200,000 clones, about 85% appearing once. The sequencing sample was made of peripheral blood. These receptors were obtained from a woman older than 75 with acute or convalescent COVID-19.

The V and J genes are TRBV5-1 and TRBJ1-4; D ambiguous. Germline lookup yields CDR1 SGHRS and CDR2 YFSETQ. The V and J ends lost 0 bases and 3 bases respectively, with 12 bases between them. The length of the CDR3 is 16 residues. CDR3 sequence: CASSLGPAGPNEKLFF. The CDR3 bases are TGCGCCAGCAGCTTGGGCCCGGCGGGCCCTAATGAAAAACTGTTTTTT.

The gene calls are TRBV25-1 and TRBJ2-1, with a weak D call TRBD2 (5 bases). The CDR3 is 11 residues long. V was pared by 7 bases and J by 12 bases, with 13 bases between. Germline V lookup: CDR1 MGHDK, CDR2 SYGVNS. In DNA form, the CDR3 reads TGTGCCAGCACGGCGGGCGGTGGGCAGTTCTTC. Protein: CASTAGGGQFF.

This clone was detected only once. The chain's CDR3 is CASSLQHSSGNTIYF. The CDR3, as DNA: TGTGCCAGCAGTTTACAACATTCCTCTGGAAACACCATATATTTT. The chain carries TRBV28 and TRBJ1-3; no clear D gene. The CDR3 totals 15 residues. Germline-derived CDR1 and CDR2 are MDHEN and SYDVKM. V shed 2 bases and J shed 0 bases, with 8 bases lying between them.

The chain carries TRBV6-5 and TRBJ1-5, with 7 nucleotides matching TRBD1. Trimming took 2 bases from V and 4 from J; bases not matched to a gene: 5. The CDR3 is 15 amino acids. The germline gives CDR1 MNHEY, CDR2 SVGAGI. CDR3 sequence reads: CASSYGDSQNQPQHF. CDR3 in DNA: TGTGCCAGCAGTTACGGGGACAGTCAAAATCAGCCCCAGCATTTT.

The CDR3 loop reads CASSPPGQANTGELFF. CDR3 bases: TGTGCCAGCAGCCCCCCGGGACAGGCGAACACCGGGGAGCTGTTTTTT. The rearrangement uses TRBV6-6 and TRBJ2-2; TRBD1 agrees at 8 bases. The trim removed 6 bases at V and 0 bases at J, leaving 6 bases unmatched. The germline CDR1 and CDR2 sequences are MNHNY and SVGAGI (reference sequence). This CDR3 contains 16 residues.

This clone was counted a single time. The CDR3 region has the DNA TGTGCCAGCAGTCCCCGGGGGAGCGGGAGCGGCTACAATGAGCAGTTCTTC. Protein product: CASSPRGSGSGYNEQFF. V gene TRBV27 combines with J gene TRBJ2-1; TRBD2 aligns across 8 bases. CDR3 length: 17 amino acids. J was trimmed by 3 bases and V by 5 bases; bases with no gene match: 12. Germline V gives CDR1 MNHEY, CDR2 SMNVEV (reference sequence).

The chain couples TRBV2 to TRBJ1-2, with unresolved D. Per the germline V gene, CDR1 is SNHLY and CDR2 is FYNNEI. With 10 bases removed from V and 8 bases from J, the gap between germline ends came to 17 bases. The CDR3 spans 12 residues. The CDR3 is CATKEGGLGYTF. The CDR3 DNA reads TGTGCCACCAAAGAGGGTGGGTTAGGCTACACCTTC.

Notes on this clone: Relative to the germline gene, one junction end is altered; a read error may explain this. This chain connects TRBV7-7 to TRBJ2-2, with D perhaps matching TRBD1 (5 bases). CDR1 SSHAT and CDR2 FNYEAQ come from the germline V gene (reference sequence). This CDR3 spans 15 amino acids. CDR3 bases: TGTGCTAGCAGCTTATTGGGGCCGGGTGGCGGGGAGCTGTTTTTT. Translating gives CASSLLGPGGGELFF.

The genes are TRBV18 and TRBJ2-5; 7 nucleotides align to TRBD1. Germline V gives CDR1 KGHSH, CDR2 LQKENI. This CDR3 comprises 13 residues. Trimming cost V 6 bases and J 5 bases; bases outside gene matches: 6. The CDR3, as DNA: TGTGCCAGCTCTCGGGACAGAGGGGAGACCCAGTACTTC. Its translation: CASSRDRGETQYF.

CDR3 nucleotides: TGTGCCAGCAGTCCCTCAGGGTCTCCTACACCCGGGGAGCTGTTTTTT. Protein product: CASSPSGSPTPGELFF. The chain joins TRBV9 to TRBJ2-2; possibly TRBD1 for D (5 bases). CDR3 size: 16 residues. Germline V gene sequence: CDR1 SGDLS, CDR2 YYNGEE. The ends were cut back, 5 bases at V and 6 bases at J, with 20 bases in the middle. Looking up the rest from reference TRBV9 and TRBJ2-2 gives the full variable domain: DSGVTQTPKHLITATGQRVTLRCSPRSGDLSVYWYQQSLDQGLQFLIQYYNGEERAKGNILERFSAQQFPDLHSELNLSSLELGDSALYFCASSPSGSPTPGELFFGEGSRLTVL.

DNA for the CDR3: TGTGCCAGCAGCCTCCAGGGTAACACCGGGGAGCTGTTTTTT. It is translated as CASSLQGNTGELFF. This chain joins TRBV5-6 and TRBJ2-2; possible D gene TRBD1, 5 bases. The germline gives CDR1 SGHDT, CDR2 YYEEEE. V lost 4 bases to trimming and J lost 2 bases, with 9 bases between them. The CDR3 loop spans 14 amino acids.

V usage is TRBV6-2 or TRBV6-3 and J usage is TRBJ2-7, with D perhaps TRBD1 (5 bases). The ends were cut back, 5 bases at V and 3 bases at J, with 11 bases in the middle. Germline V lookup: CDR1 MNHEY, CDR2 SVGEGT. The CDR3 has 13 amino acids. CDR3 residues: CASSHLGDYEQYF. The CDR3 nucleotides read TGTGCCAGCAGTCACCTAGGGGACTACGAGCAGTACTTC.

The count of this clone is one. This chain's CDR3 is CASSSINSGDNEQFF. In DNA form, the CDR3 reads TGCGCCAGCAGCTCGATAAATAGCGGTGACAATGAGCAGTTCTTC. V is TRBV5-1 and J is TRBJ2-1; perhaps TRBD2 as D (6 bases). Germline V gene data show CDR1 as SGHRS and CDR2 as YFSETQ. CDR3 length equals 15 residues. V was cut by 3 bases and J by 5 bases, with 15 bases left in between.

This chain connects TRBV4-3 to TRBJ2-3; 9 bases line up with TRBD2. This CDR3 region has 18 residues. V trimming: 0 bases; J trimming: 2 bases; junction bases outside the gene matches: 9. Per germline, CDR1 LGHNA and CDR2 YSLEER. The CDR3 nucleotides are TGCGCCAGCAGCCAAGATTTCGCAGCGGGAGGATACACAGATACGCAGTATTTT. Its protein product is CASSQDFAAGGYTDTQYF.

The chain combines TRBV6-6 with TRBJ1-1; a weak D match, TRBD1 (6 bases). The germline CDR1 and CDR2 sequences are MNHNY and SVGAGI (reference sequence). V was shortened by 6 bases and J by 2 bases, with 10 bases between the two germline ends. CDR3 length: 13 residues. The CDR3 bases are TGTGCCAGCAGCCAGACAGGAAACACTGAAGCTTTCTTT. It codes for CASSQTGNTEAFF.

This chain connects TRBV6-5 to TRBJ1-2, with D unclear. Looked up from germline, CDR1 is MNHEY and CDR2 is SVGAGI. The CDR3 contains 12 residues. Between the trimmed V and J ends, which lost 7 bases and 8 bases, there was a span of 14 bases. The CDR3 sequence is CASKGRAVGYTF. The CDR3, as DNA: TGTGCCAGCAAAGGGAGGGCAGTCGGCTACACCTTC.

This clone was seen more than once but under ten times. V gene TRBV28 combines with J gene TRBJ1-5; D remains unclear. V lost 6 bases to trimming and J lost 2 bases, with 8 bases between them. The CDR3 is 13 residues long. Germline CDR1 and CDR2: MDHEN and SYDVKM. CDR3 loop: CASRAPGNQPQHF. Written as DNA, the CDR3 is TGTGCCAGCAGAGCGCCAGGCAATCAGCCCCAGCATTTT.

The chain links TRBV6-5 to TRBJ1-1, with D possibly TRBD1 on 5 matching bases. CDR3 size: 14 residues. V lost 2 bases and J 3 bases, leaving 10 bases between the germline ends. CDR1 is MNHEY, CDR2 SVGAGI, per germline. In DNA, the CDR3 is TGTGCCAGCAGTTACGGCAGGGCGGACACTGAAGCTTTCTTT. It translates to CASSYGRADTEAFF.

V and J are TRBV10-3 and TRBJ2-7; 13 positions match TRBD2. Germline V gene lookup returns CDR1 ENHRY and CDR2 SYGVKD. After removal of 2 bases from V and 3 bases from J, the junction contained 1 base not matched to a gene. The length of the CDR3 is 15 residues. The DNA of the CDR3 is TGTGCCATCAGTGAGGGGACTAGCGGGAACTACGAGCAGTACTTC. Protein product: CAISEGTSGNYEQYF.